Below, 7 T cell receptor beta chains from the same sample are listed, as sequenced in a study of CD8 T cells in Susac syndrome (dated by TCRdb to about 2019). The library was prepared using the immunoSEQ multiplex PCR assay. RNA was extracted with the RNeasy kit and roughly 0.45 to 1 ug was reverse transcribed using random hexamers. TCRdb reworked the public reads: Q25 trimming with fastp, MiXCR clone assembly, productive beta chains retained. Each entry merges the rows of one CDR3 protein and shows their most common DNA and genes. For this sample there are over 95,000 distinct CDR3 sequences; about nine tenths appear just once. 0.11% to 0.15% of the sample is held by the ten biggest clonotypes. Sequencing was performed on CD4+ T cells from PBMCs. The receptors shown here come from a human donor in good health.

V gene TRBV5-1 combines with J gene TRBJ2-2; D ambiguous. Germline loops: CDR1 SGHRS, CDR2 YFSETQ. CDR3 length: 16 residues. V was shortened by 0 bases and J by 0 bases, with 9 bases between the two germline ends. The CDR3 DNA is TGCGCCAGCAGCTTGGCAGCGACCGCGAACACCGGGGAGCTGTTTTTT. Translation: CASSLAATANTGELFF.

This clonotype was found once. The CDR3 spells CASSLMVSPVNTEAFF. As DNA, the CDR3 is TGTGCCAGCAGCTTAATGGTCTCCCCTGTGAACACTGAAGCTTTCTTT. The chain has TRBV7-6 and TRBJ1-1, with D unclear. Trimming removed 2 bases at V and 0 bases at J, with 13 bases between. Germline CDR1 SGHVS, CDR2 FNYEAQ. The CDR3 loop spans 16 amino acids.

V and J are TRBV14 and TRBJ1-3; D gene ambiguous. The CDR3 has 15 amino acids. Germline-derived CDR1 and CDR2 are SGHDN and FVKESK. Trimming took off 0 bases at V and 4 bases at J, with 10 bases between the two ends. The CDR3 coding sequence is TGTGCCAGCAGCCAAGATCTGAGCCACGGAAACACCATATATTTT. Protein: CASSQDLSHGNTIYF.

The count of this clonotype is one. The chain is built from TRBV29-1 and TRBJ2-1; D gene ambiguous. The germline V gene has CDR1 SQVTM and CDR2 ANQGSEA. V lost 1 base to trimming and J lost 5 bases, with 18 bases between them. The CDR3 is 16 amino acids. CDR3 sequence: CSVEVGRGGVDNEQFF. As DNA, the CDR3 is TGCAGCGTTGAAGTTGGGCGAGGTGGGGTGGACAATGAGCAGTTCTTC.

J is TRBJ1-2 and V is TRBV29-1, with D perhaps TRBD1 (5 bases). The CDR3 length is 12 residues. Trimming left V 7 bases short and J 8 bases short, with 17 bases between. Germline loops: CDR1 SQVTM, CDR2 ANQGSEA. CDR3 amino acids: CSAARDIGGYTF. The DNA of the CDR3 is TGCAGCGCCGCCAGGGATATAGGAGGCTACACCTTC.

The chain uses TRBV15 and TRBJ2-3, with 10 bases fitting TRBD2. V gave up 4 bases and J gave up 1 base; unmatched junction bases: 2. The CDR3 extends over 15 amino acids. Looked up from germline, CDR1 is LNHNV and CDR2 is YYDKDF (reference sequence). The CDR3 nucleotides are TGTGCCACCAGCAAAACTAGCGGGGGCACAGATACGCAGTATTTT. Translation gives CATSKTSGGTDTQYF.

This clonotype was counted a few times. The chain carries TRBV5-4 and TRBJ2-7; 9 bases agree with TRBD1. The J segment lost 3 bases and the V segment lost 2 bases, leaving 6 bases of the junction unmatched. The CDR3 is made up of 15 amino acids. Germline CDR1 SGHNT, CDR2 YYREEE (reference sequence). The CDR3 loop is CASSLPGTGRYEQYF. CDR3 coding DNA: TGTGCCAGCAGCTTACCCGGGACAGGGCGCTACGAGCAGTACTTC. Variable domain in full (rest from reference TRBV5-4 and TRBJ2-7): ETGVTQSPTHLIKTRGQQVTLRCSSQSGHNTVSWYQQALGQGPQFIFQYYREEENGRGNFPPRFSGLQFPNYSSELNVNALELDDSALYLCASSLPGTGRYEQYFGPGTRLTVT.